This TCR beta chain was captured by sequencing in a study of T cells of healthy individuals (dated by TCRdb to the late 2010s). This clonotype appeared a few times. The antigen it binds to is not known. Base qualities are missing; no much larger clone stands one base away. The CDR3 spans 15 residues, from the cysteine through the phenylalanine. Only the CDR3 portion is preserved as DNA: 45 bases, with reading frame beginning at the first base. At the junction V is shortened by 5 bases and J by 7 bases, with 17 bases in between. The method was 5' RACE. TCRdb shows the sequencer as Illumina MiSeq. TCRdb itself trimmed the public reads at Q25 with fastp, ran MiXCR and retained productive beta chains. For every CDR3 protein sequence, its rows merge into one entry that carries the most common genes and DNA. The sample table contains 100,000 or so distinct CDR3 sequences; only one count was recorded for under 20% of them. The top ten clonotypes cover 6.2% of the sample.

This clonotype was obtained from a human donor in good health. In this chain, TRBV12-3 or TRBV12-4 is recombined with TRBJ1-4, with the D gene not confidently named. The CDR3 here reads CASSTGDFEGEKLFF. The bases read TGTGCCAGCAGTACTGGGGATTTTGAAGGTGAAAAACTGTTTTTT.